The 17 T cell receptor beta chains below come from one sample, sequenced in a study of Ad26.COV2.S vaccination and SARS-CoV-2 variants. Documented treatment: some 20 received Ad26.COV2.S at low or high dose, single or two shots; five or six received placebo; per-sample allocation not given. The samples date from day 63 after the first vaccine or placebo injection. Clones were read by immunoSEQ multiplex PCR, and TCRdb kept only the in-frame ones, dropping some. The top ten hold approximately 3% of the sample, which has some 270,000 clones, around nine tenths seen once. The source material was peripheral blood, sampled in a trial of Ad26.COV2.S vaccine versus placebo. These receptors all come from a person aged 18-60 years who received the Ad26.COV2.S COVID-19 vaccine or a placebo.

This clone was seen just once. The gene calls are TRBV5-6 and TRBJ2-7; 10 positions match TRBD2. Germline V lookup: CDR1 SGHDT, CDR2 YYEEEE. CDR3 size: 16 residues. V shed 4 bases, J shed 0 bases, and the junction held 7 bases outside the gene matches. In nucleotides, the CDR3 is TGTGCCAGCAGCCCAGATCTAGCGGGGGTCTCCTACGAGCAGTACTTC. Translation: CASSPDLAGVSYEQYF.

This clone has only a few counts. This chain connects TRBV6-1 to TRBJ1-5; D possibly corresponds to TRBD1 (6 bases). The V end lost 1 base, the J end lost 7 bases, and 14 bases lay between the germline ends. This CDR3 is 15 amino acids long. Germline CDR1 MNHNS, CDR2 SASEGT. The CDR3 spells CASSEGWQGRQPQHF. The CDR3 DNA is TGTGCCAGCAGTGAAGGGTGGCAGGGGCGCCAGCCCCAGCATTTT.

CDR3 loop: CAWNLAGLSYNEQFF. In DNA, the CDR3 is TGTGCCTGGAATTTGGCGGGCCTCTCCTACAATGAGCAGTTCTTC. The chain recombines TRBV30 with TRBJ2-1; TRBD2 might be the D (5 bases). The CDR3 covers 15 residues. The V gene's germline CDR1 is GTSNPN and CDR2 SVGIG (reference sequence). With 4 bases removed from V and 0 bases from J, the gap between germline ends came to 13 bases. The variable domain in full, with the rest retrieved from reference TRBV30 and TRBJ2-1, is SQTIHQWPATLVQPVGSPLSLECTVEGTSNPNLYWYRQAAGRGLQLLFYSVGIGQISSEVPQNLSASRPQDRQFILSSKKLLLSDSGFYLCAWNLAGLSYNEQFFGPGTRLTVL.

The CDR3 nucleotides are TGTGCCAGCAGCTCCGGGGGGGCTAGCGGGAGGGGTTACAATGAGCAGTTCTTC. Residues: CASSSGGASGRGYNEQFF. The chain links TRBV7-7 to TRBJ2-1; 12 bases fit TRBD2. Germline V lookup: CDR1 SSHAT, CDR2 FNYEAQ (reference sequence). The CDR3 consists of 18 residues. V trimming: 4 bases; J trimming: 4 bases; junction bases outside the gene matches: 11.

The V and J genes are TRBV7-9 and TRBJ1-1; D gene uncertain. V gave up 6 bases and J gave up 4 bases, with 15 bases separating them. CDR1 is SEHNR, CDR2 FQNEAQ, per germline (reference sequence). This CDR3 is built from 14 residues. The CDR3 DNA follows: TGTGCCAGCAGAACACCGGGCCTTTTCACTGAAGCTTTCTTT. Its translation is CASRTPGLFTEAFF.

The gene calls are TRBV14 and TRBJ2-2; D remains unclear. The V and J ends lost 1 base and 4 bases respectively, with 22 bases between them. CDR1 is SGHDN and CDR2 is FVKESK in the germline V gene. CDR3 length equals 19 residues. The CDR3 coding sequence is TGTGCCAGCAGCCAAGTCCCCAAGTTTGGCTGGCGTGGCACCGGGGAGCTGTTTTTT. Translated: CASSQVPKFGWRGTGELFF.

This chain uses TRBV29-1 with TRBJ2-1; TRBD1 matches 7 bases. This CDR3 is built from 14 residues. CDR1 is SQVTM and CDR2 is ANQGSEA in the germline V gene. The J segment lost 5 bases and the V segment lost 6 bases, leaving 10 bases of the junction unmatched. The CDR3 reads CSVRGRRSHNEQFF. The CDR3 nucleotides read TGCAGCGTGAGGGGGCGCCGATCTCACAATGAGCAGTTCTTC.

The genes are TRBV11-2 and TRBJ1-1; weak D call: TRBD1 (5 bases). Trimming removed 2 bases from V and 5 bases from J, with 12 bases in between. From germline, CDR1 is SGHAT and CDR2 FQNNGV. The CDR3 loop spans 14 amino acids. DNA of the CDR3: TGTGCCAGCAGCTTATTTCTTGGGGGGACTGAAGCTTTCTTT. This translates into CASSLFLGGTEAFF.

This chain joins TRBV9 and TRBJ2-2; the match to TRBD2 covers 11 bases. The CDR3 is made up of 16 amino acids. From germline, CDR1 is SGDLS and CDR2 YYNGEE. The V gene end was trimmed by 3 bases and the J gene end by 5 bases; junction bases not matched to a gene: 6. Here the CDR3 reads CASSDSGGAITGELFF. CDR3 DNA sequence: TGTGCCAGCAGCGATAGCGGGGGGGCGATTACCGGGGAGCTGTTTTTT.

V usage is TRBV19 and J usage is TRBJ2-2; no clear D gene. The germline V and J ends were trimmed by 5 bases and 6 bases, with 7 bases remaining between them. Germline assignment: CDR1 LNHDA and CDR2 SQIVND (reference sequence). CDR3 length: 12 amino acids. CDR3 DNA sequence: TGTGCCAGTAGTTCAGAGCCCGGGGAGCTGTTTTTT. Translation: CASSSEPGELFF.

This sequence joins TRBV6-1 and TRBJ2-3, with 8 positions matching TRBD1. Germline trimming cut 4 bases from V and 0 bases from J; bases unmatched to any gene: 6. Germline-derived CDR1 and CDR2 are MNHNS and SASEGT. The CDR3 sequence is 16 residues long. The CDR3, as DNA: TGTGCCAGCAGTGGCGACAGGGGATTCAGCACAGATACGCAGTATTTT. Translation: CASSGDRGFSTDTQYF.

The chain carries TRBV10-3 and TRBJ2-1; 7 positions match TRBD1. Germline trimming cut 0 bases from V and 14 bases from J; bases unmatched to any gene: 7. Looked up from germline, CDR1 is ENHRY and CDR2 is SYGVKD. The CDR3 runs to 13 residues. For the CDR3, the DNA is TGTGCCATCAGTGAGTCGGGACAGTTCAGGAAGTTCTTC. This encodes CAISESGQFRKFF.

This sequence joins TRBV7-8 and TRBJ2-1; D unresolved. The CDR3 extends over 13 amino acids. CDR1 SGHVS and CDR2 FQNEAQ come from the germline V gene. The V end was cut by 5 bases, the J end by 4 bases, with 9 bases between. CDR3 amino acids: CASSRDLYNEQFF. CDR3 nucleotides: TGTGCCAGCAGCCGAGACCTTTACAATGAGCAGTTCTTC.

This chain joins TRBV6-5 and TRBJ1-2; 7 nucleotides align to TRBD1. Per the germline V gene, CDR1 is MNHEY and CDR2 is SVGAGI. The CDR3 runs 14 residues. With 6 bases clipped from V and 5 bases from J, the junction kept 9 bases outside the gene matches. The CDR3 bases are TGTGCCAGCAGGGTTGACAGGGATCTGTATGGCTACACCTTC. Translating it yields CASRVDRDLYGYTF.

V gene TRBV18 combines with J gene TRBJ2-7, with 7 bases matching TRBD2. The V gene's germline CDR1 is KGHSH and CDR2 LQKENI. The CDR3 is 15 residues long. V was pared by 2 bases and J by 5 bases, with 9 bases of the junction left unmatched. The CDR3 bases are TGTGCCAGCTCACCATCTTTAGGGGAGGGCAACGAGCAGTACTTC. Translated, it gives CASSPSLGEGNEQYF.

The chain uses TRBV4-2 and TRBJ2-5; TRBD2 aligns across 8 bases. J was trimmed by 1 base and V by 1 base; bases with no gene match: 8. The CDR3 totals 17 residues. Germline CDR1 is LGHNA and CDR2 is YNFKEQ. The CDR3 sequence is CASSQGTSGGGQETQYF. The CDR3 DNA reads TGTGCCAGCAGCCAAGGTACTAGCGGAGGGGGCCAAGAGACCCAGTACTTC.

This clone showed up just a few times. The genes are TRBV18 and TRBJ1-6; D not resolved. Per the germline V gene, CDR1 is KGHSH and CDR2 is LQKENI. The CDR3 consists of 13 residues. The ends were cut back, 5 bases at V and 4 bases at J, with 6 bases in the middle. CDR3: CASSSQYNSPLHF. CDR3 sequence (DNA): TGTGCCAGCTCAAGCCAGTATAATTCACCCCTCCACTTT.